The clone carrying this T cell receptor (beta chain) was observed many times. This entry belongs to a study of T cells in Graves' hyperthyroidism and ophthalmopathy. V shed 1 base and J shed 7 bases, with 15 bases lying between them. There are 14 residues in the CDR3. Germline assignment: CDR1 SGHRS and CDR2 YFSETQ. Amplified TCR beta CDR3 regions derived from RNA transcripts. Researchers ran a first-round RT-PCR on the TCR CDR3 using the HTBI primer set. MiXCR, applied by TCRdb to the multiplex PCR reads, yields one record per CDR3 protein. The sample carries hundreds of thousands of distinct CDR3 sequences, approximately 23% recorded once.

The sample taken for sequencing was blood. This rearrangement joins TRBV5-1 to TRBJ2-7; D is ambiguous. This clonotype was sampled from a woman aged 40 to 55 with Graves' ophthalmopathy. The CDR3: CASSLSGSPREQYF. The CDR3 DNA follows: TGCGCCAGCAGCTTGTCCGGCAGCCCTAGGGAGCAGTACTTC.